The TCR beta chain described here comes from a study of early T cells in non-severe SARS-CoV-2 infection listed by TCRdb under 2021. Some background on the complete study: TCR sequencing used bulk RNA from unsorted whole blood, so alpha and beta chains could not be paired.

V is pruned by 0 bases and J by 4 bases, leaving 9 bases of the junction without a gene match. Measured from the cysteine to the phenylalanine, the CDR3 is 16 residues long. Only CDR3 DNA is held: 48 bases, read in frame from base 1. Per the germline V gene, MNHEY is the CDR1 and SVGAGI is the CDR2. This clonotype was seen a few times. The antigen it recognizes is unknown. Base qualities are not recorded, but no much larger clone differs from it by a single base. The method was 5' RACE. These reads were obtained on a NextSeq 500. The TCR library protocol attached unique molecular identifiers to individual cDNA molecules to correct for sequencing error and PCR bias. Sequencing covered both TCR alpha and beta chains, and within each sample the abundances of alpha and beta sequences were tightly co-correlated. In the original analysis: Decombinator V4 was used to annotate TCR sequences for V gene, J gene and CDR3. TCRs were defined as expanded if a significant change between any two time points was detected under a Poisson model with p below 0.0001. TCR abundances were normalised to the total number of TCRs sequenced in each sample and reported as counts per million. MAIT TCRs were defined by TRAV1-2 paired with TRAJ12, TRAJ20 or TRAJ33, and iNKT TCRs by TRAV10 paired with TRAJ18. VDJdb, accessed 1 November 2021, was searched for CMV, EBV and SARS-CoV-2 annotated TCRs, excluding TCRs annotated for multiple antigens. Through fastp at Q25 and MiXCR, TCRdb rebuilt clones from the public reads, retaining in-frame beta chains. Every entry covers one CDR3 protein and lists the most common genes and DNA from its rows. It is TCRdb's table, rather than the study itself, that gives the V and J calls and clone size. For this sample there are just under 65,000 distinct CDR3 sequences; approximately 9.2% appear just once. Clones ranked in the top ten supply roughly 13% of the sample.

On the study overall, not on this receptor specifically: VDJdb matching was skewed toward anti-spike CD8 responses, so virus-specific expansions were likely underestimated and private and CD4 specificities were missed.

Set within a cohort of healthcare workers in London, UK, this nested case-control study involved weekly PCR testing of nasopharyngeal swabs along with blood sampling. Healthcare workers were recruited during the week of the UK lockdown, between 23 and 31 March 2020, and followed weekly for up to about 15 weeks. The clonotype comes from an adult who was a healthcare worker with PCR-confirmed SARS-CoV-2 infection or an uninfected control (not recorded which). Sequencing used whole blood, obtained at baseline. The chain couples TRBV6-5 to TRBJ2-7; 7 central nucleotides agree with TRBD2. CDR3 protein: CASSYSGGTGIYEQYF. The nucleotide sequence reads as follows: TGTGCCAGCAGTTACTCCGGGGGGACCGGGATTTACGAGCAGTACTTC.